These 12 T cell receptor beta chains were all obtained from the same sample, sequenced in a study of immune heterogeneity within non-small cell lung tumors. A multiplex PCR containing 32 V primers and 13 J primers was used to amplify TCR beta CDR3. TCRdb re-called the multiplex PCR reads with MiXCR, one entry per CDR3 protein. The table lists a few thousand distinct CDR3 sequences, less than 20% of them singletons. As template, the study used bulk tumor genomic DNA at approximately 640 ng per sample. Several biopsies were collected from each primary tumor during surgery. They were spaced as far apart as possible within the tumor mass. These patients got curative surgery after being newly diagnosed with untreated non-small cell lung cancer. Source material: lung tumor tissue. These receptors all stem from a man aged 40-49 years with non-small cell lung cancer.

This clonotype is termed medium-sized. The chain recombines TRBV29-1 with TRBJ2-7, with TRBD1 matching 9 bases. The CDR3 totals 14 residues. Trimming took 4 bases from V and 6 from J; bases not matched to a gene: 10. Germline V gene lookup returns CDR1 SQVTM and CDR2 ANQGSEA. The CDR3 protein is CSVGPSGTGTEQYF. For the CDR3, the DNA is TGCAGCGTTGGACCTTCCGGGACAGGGACCGAGCAGTACTTC.

A note on this clonotype: A much larger clone lies one base from this, so it may be a read error. The V gene is TRBV28, the J gene TRBJ2-7, with a possible D match to TRBD1 (6 bases). The CDR3 is made up of 14 amino acids. Looked up from germline, CDR1 is MDHEN and CDR2 is SYDVKM. V shed 7 bases and J shed 5 bases, with 18 bases lying between them. The DNA for the CDR3 is TGTGCCAGCAATCAGGCGGGTTGGGGGCACGAGCAGTACTTC. Translated: CASNQAGWGHEQYF.

A note on this clonotype: With a much larger clone just one base away, this may be a read error. V is TRBV4-2 and J is TRBJ2-3; D is undetermined. Trimming took 4 bases from V and 0 from J, leaving 14 bases between them. This CDR3 has 16 amino acids. Germline loops: CDR1 LGHNA, CDR2 YNFKEQ. DNA for the CDR3: TGTGCCAGCAGCCGAACACCAGCGAGCAGCACAGATACGCAGTATTTT. Its protein product is CASSRTPASSTDTQYF.

This clonotype has ten or more counts. The CDR3 region is CASSIDGGNEQFF. CDR3 coding DNA: TGTGCCAGTAGTATAGATGGGGGCAATGAGCAGTTCTTC. The chain uses TRBV19 and TRBJ2-1; D is perhaps TRBD1 or TRBD2 (5 bases each). V lost 0 bases and J lost 6, with 6 bases in between. The CDR3 has 13 amino acids. Germline CDR1 is LNHDA and CDR2 is SQIVND (reference sequence).

By share, this clonotype counts as medium-sized. The chain carries TRBV3-1 and TRBJ2-7; possible D gene TRBD2, 6 bases. The V end was cut by 1 base, the J end by 3 bases, with 13 bases between. Germline CDR1 and CDR2: LGHDT and YNNKEL (reference sequence). The CDR3 runs to 15 residues. In nucleotides, the CDR3 is TGTGCCAGCAGCCAAGTCGGGAGCGGAGTCTACGAGCAGTACTTC. It is translated as CASSQVGSGVYEQYF.

In its sample, this clonotype ranks as medium-sized. The chain employs TRBV5-1 and TRBJ2-1; 13 bases fit TRBD2. This CDR3 is 16 amino acids long. CDR1 SGHRS and CDR2 YFSETQ come from the germline V gene. Losses at the gene ends were 2 bases for V and 7 bases for J; bases not matched to a gene: 6. The CDR3 spells CASSFWTSGSHNEQFF. The CDR3, as DNA: TGCGCCAGCAGCTTCTGGACTAGCGGGAGCCATAATGAGCAGTTCTTC.

In its sample, this clonotype is medium-sized. This chain links TRBV20-1 with TRBJ2-6, with D perhaps matching TRBD1 (6 bases). V was pared by 4 bases and J by 0 bases, with 10 bases between. Germline CDR1 is DFQATT and CDR2 is SNEGSKA (reference sequence). The CDR3 covers 15 residues. Written as DNA, the CDR3 is TGCAGTGCTATCGACAGGACCTCTGGGGCCAACGTCCTGACTTTC. This encodes CSAIDRTSGANVLTF.

This clonotype was counted between two and nine times. This may be a read error: a much more frequent sequence differs by one nucleotide. The chain recombines TRBV12-5 with TRBJ2-4; the D is unclear. Germline lookup yields CDR1 LGHNT and CDR2 FRNRAP. The CDR3 is 16 amino acids. V was trimmed by 5 bases and J by 2 bases, leaving 16 bases between them. This CDR3 reads CASGPARELTKNIQYF. CDR3 sequence (DNA): TGTGCTAGTGGTCCGGCGAGAGAACTAACCAAAAACATTCAGTACTTC.

This clonotype came up many times. This chain links TRBV29-1 with TRBJ1-2; D unclear. Trimming removed 3 bases at V and 10 bases at J, with 9 bases between. The CDR3 covers 10 residues. In germline, CDR1 is SQVTM, CDR2 ANQGSEA. CDR3 coding DNA: TGCAGCGTTGATAAGGGTTTCTACACCTTC. It yields the protein CSVDKGFYTF.

This sequence joins TRBV15 and TRBJ2-1; TRBD1 might be the D (5 bases). The V end lost 1 base, the J end lost 2 bases, and 9 bases lay between the germline ends. The CDR3 totals 15 residues. Germline V gene sequence: CDR1 LNHNV, CDR2 YYDKDF (reference sequence). The CDR3 sequence is CATSRGAGTYNEQFF. The CDR3 nucleotides read TGTGCCACCAGCAGAGGTGCAGGGACCTACAATGAGCAGTTCTTC.

By share, this clonotype counts as medium-sized. The chain employs TRBV6-1 and TRBJ2-2, with 12 bases aligning to TRBD2. Germline V CDR1 and CDR2: MNHNS, SASEGT. With 5 bases clipped from V and 7 bases from J, the junction kept 20 bases outside the gene matches. CDR3 length: 20 amino acids. CDR3 region: CASSYQGGLLAGGPGGELFF. CDR3 bases: TGTGCCAGCAGTTACCAGGGCGGTCTCCTAGCGGGAGGGCCGGGCGGGGAGCTGTTTTTT.

By its share, this clonotype is medium-sized. The V call is TRBV28, the J call TRBJ2-7; D is unresolved. This CDR3 is built from 15 residues. The V gene lost 6 bases and the J gene lost 4 bases, with 19 bases spanning the gap. In germline, CDR1 is MDHEN, CDR2 SYDVKM. The CDR3 loop is CASRTQVFHRYEQYF. The CDR3 coding sequence is TGTGCCAGCAGAACTCAGGTGTTCCATCGGTACGAGCAGTACTTC.